This T cell receptor beta chain was sequenced in a study of cytomegalovirus exposure and HLA in healthy donors. Germline lookup yields CDR1 SGDLS and CDR2 YYNGEE. The trim removed 3 bases at V and 4 bases at J, leaving 5 bases unmatched. The CDR3 is 16 amino acids. There are a few counts of this clone. Vbeta (60) and Jbeta (13) primers were used in the PCR. Here immunoSEQ multiplex PCR was the method, and the copy in TCRdb shows in-frame clones only, minus some. The data show 150,000 to 200,000 clones, with roughly 80% seen just once and 2.5% to 3.5% held by the top ten. The rearrangement joins TRBV9 to TRBJ2-1; 12 bases align to TRBD2. Sequenced sample: PBMCs. This clonotype originated in a female donor in good health and CMV-seronegative. CDR3 residues: CASSGQGLAGYNEQFF. The CDR3 DNA reads TGTGCCAGCAGCGGCCAGGGACTAGCGGGTTACAATGAGCAGTTCTTC.